Listed below are T cell receptor beta chains from one sample, sequenced in a study of regulatory T cells in long-lasting Graves disease. TCRdb passed the multiplex PCR reads through MiXCR, listing each CDR3 protein once. In the table there are about 660,000 distinct CDR3 sequences, approximately 29% of which are singletons. The input for sequencing was peripheral blood mononuclear cells (PBMCs), taken when the disease was refractory, from a patient treated with antithyroid drugs. These receptors were collected from a female donor with Graves disease. The CDR3 runs from the conserved cysteine through the conserved F or W. A D gene is named only where the DNA matches it firmly. Clone size is stated in some rows and not others, as once, few, many or a class when expanded.

d_call: .
j_call: TRBJ1-1
clone_size: .
v_call: TRBV6-2/TRBV6-3
cdr3_nt: TGTGCCAGCAGTTACAGGCTTACGGGTACTGAAGCTTTCTTT
cdr3_aa: CASSYRLTGTEAFF

d_call: TRBD1
j_call: TRBJ1-1
clone_size: few
v_call: TRBV10-3
cdr3_nt: TGTGCCATCAGGGATTACAGGGGGAACACTGAAGCTTTCTTT
cdr3_aa: CAIRDYRGNTEAFF

d_call: TRBD1
j_call: TRBJ2-1
clone_size: .
v_call: TRBV12-3/TRBV12-4
cdr3_nt: TGTGCCAGCAGCCCTTTGAGGGGGCGTCCGGAGTTCTTC
cdr3_aa: CASSPLRGRPEFF

d_call: TRBD1
j_call: TRBJ1-2
clone_size: .
v_call: TRBV20-1
cdr3_nt: TGCAGTGCTAGAGACACTCCGACAGGGCGAGAGTGGGATGGCTACACCTTC
cdr3_aa: CSARDTPTGREWDGYTF

d_call: TRBD1
j_call: TRBJ1-5
clone_size: many
v_call: TRBV2
cdr3_nt: TGTGCCAGCAGTGATTTGCTGACAGGGACTAATCAGCCCCAGCATTTT
cdr3_aa: CASSDLLTGTNQPQHF

d_call: .
j_call: TRBJ1-1
clone_size: few
v_call: TRBV5-1
cdr3_nt: TGCGCCAGCAGCTTTCAGGGACGAGGCACTGAAGCTTTCTTT
cdr3_aa: CASSFQGRGTEAFF

d_call: TRBD2
j_call: TRBJ2-5
clone_size: .
v_call: TRBV3-1
cdr3_nt: TGTGCCAGCAGCCAAGCTGGCGGGAGTGAGACCCAGTACTTC
cdr3_aa: CASSQAGGSETQYF

d_call: .
j_call: TRBJ2-2
clone_size: many
v_call: TRBV6-1
cdr3_nt: TGTGCCACTACGGTTCACGCTGGGGAGCTGTTTTTT
cdr3_aa: CATTVHAGELFF

d_call: .
j_call: TRBJ1-4
clone_size: .
v_call: TRBV19
cdr3_nt: TGTGCCAGTAGTCCAGTCCAGAGTCAGCTGTTTTTT
cdr3_aa: CASSPVQSQLFF

d_call: .
j_call: TRBJ2-7
clone_size: many
v_call: TRBV3-1
cdr3_nt: TGTGCCAGCAGCCAATCCTACGAGCAGTACTTC
cdr3_aa: CASSQSYEQYF

d_call: .
j_call: TRBJ2-5
clone_size: few
v_call: TRBV18
cdr3_nt: TGTGCCAGCTCACCACCGGGGAAGGAGGGGCTGGAGACCCAGTACTTC
cdr3_aa: CASSPPGKEGLETQYF

d_call: .
j_call: TRBJ1-1
clone_size: .
v_call: TRBV28
cdr3_nt: TGTGCCAGCAGTTCCGACAGGACCTACACTGAAGCTTTCTTT
cdr3_aa: CASSSDRTYTEAFF

d_call: TRBD1
j_call: TRBJ1-1
clone_size: .
v_call: TRBV28
cdr3_nt: TGTGCCAGCAGTTTTTGGACAGGGATGGGCGGCACTGAAGCTTTCTTT
cdr3_aa: CASSFWTGMGGTEAFF

d_call: .
j_call: TRBJ2-1
clone_size: few
v_call: TRBV11-2
cdr3_nt: TGTGCCAGCAGCTTAAGGGGGAGGAATGAGCAGTTCTTC
cdr3_aa: CASSLRGRNEQFF

d_call: TRBD1
j_call: TRBJ1-6
clone_size: .
v_call: TRBV11-1
cdr3_nt: TGTGCCAGCAGCCCTGGGACAGGGAAGGCCTATAATTCACCCCTCCACTTT
cdr3_aa: CASSPGTGKAYNSPLHF

d_call: TRBD1
j_call: TRBJ1-1
clone_size: .
v_call: TRBV6-5
cdr3_nt: TGTGCCAGCAGTTGGCCGGACAGGGGACGCACTGAAGCTTTCTTT
cdr3_aa: CASSWPDRGRTEAFF

d_call: .
j_call: TRBJ1-4
clone_size: .
v_call: TRBV28
cdr3_nt: TGTGCCAGCAGTTTAGGGGGGGGGGGCGCAGAAAAACTGTTTTTT
cdr3_aa: CASSLGGGGAEKLFF

d_call: .
j_call: TRBJ2-1
clone_size: .
v_call: TRBV7-2
cdr3_nt: TGTGCCAGCAGCTTAGGGGGGGCGGGACAGTTCTTC
cdr3_aa: CASSLGGAGQFF

d_call: .
j_call: TRBJ2-4
clone_size: many
v_call: TRBV11-2
cdr3_nt: TGTGCCAGCAGCTTAGATCCAGGAAACATTCAGTACTTC
cdr3_aa: CASSLDPGNIQYF

d_call: .
j_call: TRBJ1-4
clone_size: few
v_call: TRBV29-1
cdr3_nt: TGCAGCGTCCGCCGTGCCACTAATGAAAAACTGTTTTTT
cdr3_aa: CSVRRATNEKLFF

d_call: .
j_call: TRBJ1-2
clone_size: .
v_call: TRBV29-1
cdr3_nt: TGCAGCGTCTCGGGGGGAGGAAACTATGGCTACACCTTC
cdr3_aa: CSVSGGGNYGYTF

d_call: TRBD1
j_call: TRBJ1-5
clone_size: .
v_call: TRBV3-1
cdr3_nt: TGTGCCAGCAGTCAAGGGACAGTTAGCAATCAGCCCCAGCATTTT
cdr3_aa: CASSQGTVSNQPQHF